These T cell receptor beta chains were read from a single sample in a study of blood T cell repertoires in COVID-19. Assay used: immunoSEQ multiplex PCR; TCRdb lists only in-frame clones, some missing. The table has 65,000 to 70,000 clones, around 82% seen once. The sample was peripheral blood. These receptors all come from a man older than 75 with active COVID-19. CDR3s include the opening cysteine and the closing phenylalanine or tryptophan. A D gene is named only where the DNA matches it firmly. Size tells how often a clone was seen (once, few, many) or the class of an expanded clone, and some rows leave it out.

abundance,v_gene,j_gene,d_gene,CDR3nt,CDR3aa
few,TRBV7-7,TRBJ2-7,-,TGTGCCAGCAGTACCGGGACTTCCTCGGGTGAGCAGTACTTC,CASSTGTSSGEQYF
-,TRBV4-2,TRBJ1-6,-,TGTGCCAGCAGCCAAGAACAGAATTCACCCCTCCACTTT,CASSQEQNSPLHF
-,TRBV7-2,TRBJ2-1,-,TGTGCCAGCAGCTTAGTTAATATCGAGCAGTTCTTC,CASSLVNIEQFF
-,TRBV11-2,TRBJ1-2,-,TGTGCCAGCAGCTTTACAGGTTCAGGGTATGGCTACACCTTC,CASSFTGSGYGYTF
-,TRBV25-1,TRBJ2-3,TRBD1,TGTGCCAGCAGCCAGGCTGGGACAGGGGCAGATACGCAGTATTTT,CASSQAGTGADTQYF
-,TRBV6-5,TRBJ2-7,TRBD1,TGTGCCAGCAGTTACTCCGACAGGGGTGCCGAGCAGTACTTC,CASSYSDRGAEQYF
-,TRBV9,TRBJ1-5,-,TGTGCCAGCAGCGTAGGAGGGAACAGCAATCAGCCCCAGCATTTT,CASSVGGNSNQPQHF
-,TRBV7-8,TRBJ2-3,TRBD1,TGTGCCAGCAGCTTAGGACAGGGGGCCGGTACGCAGTATTTT,CASSLGQGAGTQYF
-,TRBV29-1,TRBJ2-5,-,TGCAGCGTCGCAAAGAATGGGCGAGAGACCCAGTACTTC,CSVAKNGRETQYF
-,TRBV3-1/TRBV3-2,TRBJ1-5,-,TGTGCCAGCAGCCAAGATGGGAGGATTAGCAATCAGCCCCAGCATTTT,CASSQDGRISNQPQHF
-,TRBV3-1/TRBV3-2,TRBJ2-1,TRBD1,TGTGCCAGCAGCCAAGCGACAGGGTGGGCCAATGAGCAGTTCTTC,CASSQATGWANEQFF
-,TRBV19,TRBJ1-5,-,TGTGCCAGTAGTAGCCTACAGGGTGCGCCCCAGCATTTT,CASSSLQGAPQHF
-,TRBV5-6,TRBJ2-7,TRBD1,TGTGCCAGCAGCTTACAGGGGGCCACCCACGAGCAGTACTTC,CASSLQGATHEQYF
-,TRBV24-1,TRBJ2-5,-,TGTGCCACCAGTGGCCCGGGGGAACAAGAGACCCAGTACTTC,CATSGPGEQETQYF
-,TRBV19,TRBJ1-5,TRBD1,TGTGCCAGTAGGGACAGGGGAAGCAATCAGCCCCAGCATTTT,CASRDRGSNQPQHF
-,TRBV10-1,TRBJ2-1,TRBD2,TGCGCCAGCAACGTTTTGGAGCGGGAGTGGGTCTCCTACAATGAGCAGTTCTTC,CASNVLEREWVSYNEQFF
-,TRBV10-3,TRBJ2-7,-,TGTGCCATCAGTGAGACCCGGGAGAACGAGCAGTACTTC,CAISETRENEQYF
-,TRBV18,TRBJ2-7,TRBD1,TGTGCCAGCTCAGGGACAGAAGGATTTAGCTCCTACGAGCAGTACTTC,CASSGTEGFSSYEQYF
-,TRBV7-2,TRBJ2-1,TRBD2,TGTGCCAGCAGTTCGAGCGGGGGGGGAAACAATGAGCAGTTCTTC,CASSSSGGGNNEQFF
-,TRBV7-2,TRBJ2-5,TRBD2,TGTGCCAGCAGCTTATTGGTAGCGGGGAACCAAGAGACCCAGTACTTC,CASSLLVAGNQETQYF
-,TRBV7-9,TRBJ1-1,-,TGTGCCAGCAGCTTATCCGGGGGTTGGGACACTGAAGCTTTCTTT,CASSLSGGWDTEAFF
few,TRBV6-5,TRBJ1-2,-,TGTGCCTCCTACGGGTTTGGCTATGGCTACACCTTC,CASYGFGYGYTF
-,TRBV2,TRBJ2-7,TRBD1,TGTGCCAGCGGGACAGGGATAGATCGCGAGGGGTACTTC,CASGTGIDREGYF
few,TRBV30,TRBJ1-3,-,TGTGCCAGAGGGAGAGGGGGAAACACCATATATTTT,CARGRGGNTIYF
-,TRBV5-4,TRBJ2-1,-,TGTGCCAGCAGATCTCGAGTTTCCAATGAGCAGTTCTTC,CASRSRVSNEQFF
-,TRBV19,TRBJ2-5,-,TGTGCCAGTAGTATTTCGGGATTTGGGGAGACCCAGTACTTC,CASSISGFGETQYF
-,TRBV9,TRBJ1-4,-,TGTGCCAGCAGCGTACAAGGGGTATATGATGAAAAACTGTTTTTT,CASSVQGVYDEKLFF
-,TRBV7-9,TRBJ2-3,TRBD2,TGTGCCAGCAGCCCGCGGGGGGCCCAGCTTAGCACAGATACGCAGTATTTT,CASSPRGAQLSTDTQYF
-,TRBV9,TRBJ2-3,-,TGTGCCAGCAGCGTAGGACCGGGACAAAGCACAGATACGCAGTATTTT,CASSVGPGQSTDTQYF
-,TRBV2,TRBJ1-3,TRBD1,TGTGCCAGCAGACAGGGGAAGAAGAAACACATATATTTT,CASRQGKKKHIYF
-,TRBV27,TRBJ2-6,-,TGTGCCAGCAGTTTAACGGGATCTGGGGCCAACGTCCTGACTTTC,CASSLTGSGANVLTF
-,TRBV6-2/TRBV6-3,TRBJ2-7,-,TGTGCCAGCAGTTACCCTGCGTCGCGTCGCGGGTCCTTCTACGAGCAGTACTTC,CASSYPASRRGSFYEQYF
-,TRBV7-9,TRBJ1-6,-,TGTGCCAGCAGCTTAAGATCAGGCGCTGGGCCCCTCCACTTT,CASSLRSGAGPLHF
-,TRBV6-5,TRBJ2-1,TRBD1,TGTGCCAGCAGCTACACGGGACAGATAGACAATGAGCAGTTCTTC,CASSYTGQIDNEQFF
-,TRBV4-2,TRBJ1-1,TRBD1,TGTGCCAGCAGCCAACCCCTTAGAACAGGGGGCAGGAATGAAGCTGAAGCTTTCTTT,CASSQPLRTGGRNEAEAFF
-,TRBV6-5,TRBJ1-4,TRBD1,TGTGCCAGCAGAAAGACAGGGGGCGGAAAACTGTTTTTT,CASRKTGGGKLFF
-,TRBV5-8,TRBJ2-1,-,TGTGCCAGCAGCTTGGATCCCCAGGACACGAGCTCCTACAATGAGCAGTTCTTC,CASSLDPQDTSSYNEQFF
-,TRBV18,TRBJ1-1,-,TGTGCCAGCGCACCCCGTGTGACACCTAACACTGAAGCTTTCTTT,CASAPRVTPNTEAFF
-,TRBV4-2,TRBJ2-1,TRBD2,TGTGCCAGCAGCCAAGGACTAGCGAGGAATGAGCAGTTCTTC,CASSQGLARNEQFF
-,TRBV9,TRBJ2-4,-,TGTGCCAGCAGCGGGGCCGTAAACATTCAGTACTTC,CASSGAVNIQYF
-,TRBV27,TRBJ2-3,-,TGTGCCAGCAGTCCCAAGACAAGAACCACAGATACGCAGTATTTT,CASSPKTRTTDTQYF
-,TRBV18,TRBJ2-6,TRBD2,TGTGCCAGCTCACCACAATCCGGGGGGTTTGGGGCCAACGTCCTGACTTTC,CASSPQSGGFGANVLTF
-,TRBV6-5,TRBJ2-3,TRBD2,TGTGCCAGCAGGCCCGGGACTAGCGGCACAGATACGCAGTATTTT,CASRPGTSGTDTQYF
-,TRBV27,TRBJ2-7,TRBD2,TGTGCCAGCAGTTTATCCGGACTAGCGACGAGCTCCTACGAGCAGTACTTC,CASSLSGLATSSYEQYF
-,TRBV4-2,TRBJ2-7,-,TGTGCCAGCAGCCCCCGTTTGGGAAAAGGAGGAGGCGAGCAGTACTTC,CASSPRLGKGGGEQYF